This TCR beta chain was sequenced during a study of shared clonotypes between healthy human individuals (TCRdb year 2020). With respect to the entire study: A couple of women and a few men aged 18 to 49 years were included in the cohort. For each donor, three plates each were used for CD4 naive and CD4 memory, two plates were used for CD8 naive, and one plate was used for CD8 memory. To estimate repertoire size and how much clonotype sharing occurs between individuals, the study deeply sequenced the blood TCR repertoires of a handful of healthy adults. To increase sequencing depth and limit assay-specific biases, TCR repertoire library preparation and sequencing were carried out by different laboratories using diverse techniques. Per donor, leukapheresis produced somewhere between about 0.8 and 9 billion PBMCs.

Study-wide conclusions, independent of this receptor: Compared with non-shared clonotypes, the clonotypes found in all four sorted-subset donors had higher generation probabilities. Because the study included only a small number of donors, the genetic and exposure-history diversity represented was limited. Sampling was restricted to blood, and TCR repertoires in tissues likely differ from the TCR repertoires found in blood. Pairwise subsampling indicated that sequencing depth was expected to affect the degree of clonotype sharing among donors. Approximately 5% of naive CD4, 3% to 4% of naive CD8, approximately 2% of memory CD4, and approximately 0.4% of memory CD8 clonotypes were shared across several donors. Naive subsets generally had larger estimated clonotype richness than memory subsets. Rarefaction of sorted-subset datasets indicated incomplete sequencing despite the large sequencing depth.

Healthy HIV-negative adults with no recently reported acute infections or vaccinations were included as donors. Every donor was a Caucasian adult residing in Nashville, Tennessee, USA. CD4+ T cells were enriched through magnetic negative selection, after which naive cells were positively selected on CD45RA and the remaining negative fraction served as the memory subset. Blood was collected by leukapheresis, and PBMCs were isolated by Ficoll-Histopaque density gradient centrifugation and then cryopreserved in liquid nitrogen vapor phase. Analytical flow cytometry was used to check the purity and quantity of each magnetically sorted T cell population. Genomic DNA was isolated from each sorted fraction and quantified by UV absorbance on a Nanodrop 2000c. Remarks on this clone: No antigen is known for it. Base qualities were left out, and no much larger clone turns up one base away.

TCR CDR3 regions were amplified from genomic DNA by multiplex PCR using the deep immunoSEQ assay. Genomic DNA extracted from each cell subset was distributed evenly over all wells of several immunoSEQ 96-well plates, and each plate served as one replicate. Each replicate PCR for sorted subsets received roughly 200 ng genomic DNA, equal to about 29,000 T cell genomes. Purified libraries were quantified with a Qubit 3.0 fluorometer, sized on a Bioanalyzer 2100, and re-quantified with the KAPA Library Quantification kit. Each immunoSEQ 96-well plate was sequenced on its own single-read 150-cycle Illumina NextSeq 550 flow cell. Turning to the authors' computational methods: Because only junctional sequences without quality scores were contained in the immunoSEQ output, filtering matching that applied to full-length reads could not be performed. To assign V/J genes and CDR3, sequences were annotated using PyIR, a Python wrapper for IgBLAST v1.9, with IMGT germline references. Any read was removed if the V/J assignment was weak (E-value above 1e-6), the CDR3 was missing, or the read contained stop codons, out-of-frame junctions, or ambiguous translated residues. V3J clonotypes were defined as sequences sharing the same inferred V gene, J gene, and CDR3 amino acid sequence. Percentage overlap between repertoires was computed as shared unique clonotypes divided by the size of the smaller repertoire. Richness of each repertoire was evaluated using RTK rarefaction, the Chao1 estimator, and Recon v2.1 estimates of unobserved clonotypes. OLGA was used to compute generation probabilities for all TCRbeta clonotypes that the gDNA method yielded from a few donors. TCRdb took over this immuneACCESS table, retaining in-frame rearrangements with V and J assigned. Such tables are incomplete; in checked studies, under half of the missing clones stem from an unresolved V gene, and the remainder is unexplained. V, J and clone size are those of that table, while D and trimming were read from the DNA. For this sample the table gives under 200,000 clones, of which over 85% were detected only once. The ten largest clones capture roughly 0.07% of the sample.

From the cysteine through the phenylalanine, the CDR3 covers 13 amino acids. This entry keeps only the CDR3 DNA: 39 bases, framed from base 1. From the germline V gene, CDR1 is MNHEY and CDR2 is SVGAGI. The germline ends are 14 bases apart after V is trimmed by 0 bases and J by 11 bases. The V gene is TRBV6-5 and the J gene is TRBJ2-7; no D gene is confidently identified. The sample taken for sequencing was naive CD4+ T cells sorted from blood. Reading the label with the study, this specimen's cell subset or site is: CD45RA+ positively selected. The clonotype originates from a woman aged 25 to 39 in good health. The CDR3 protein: CASSYSPESLKYF. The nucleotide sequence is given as TGTGCCAGCAGTTACTCGCCCGAGTCATTGAAGTACTTC.